This T cell receptor (beta chain) was profiled in a study of T cells and Merkel cell carcinoma outcomes. Points from the study as a whole: In Merkel cell carcinoma, repertoire and T-cell density reportedly predicted outcomes.

Notes on this clone: Its antigen is unidentified.

Repertoires were generated with immunoSEQ multiplex PCR, while TCRdb's copy carries only in-frame clones and drops some. Here the sample spans more than 3,500 clones, approximately 92% being singletons. The length of the CDR3 is 16 residues. V lost 1 base to trimming and J lost 4 bases, with 11 bases between them. CDR1 is SGHTA and CDR2 is FQGNSA in the germline V gene. The chain employs TRBV7-2 and TRBJ2-6; no reliable D call. Input material: tumor tissue from Merkel cell carcinoma. The origin of this receptor is a human donor with Merkel cell carcinoma. The CDR3 DNA follows: TGTGCCAGCAGCTTAGGACGGGCGACCGGGGCCAACGTCCTGACTTTC. Translated, it gives CASSLGRATGANVLTF.